This T cell receptor (beta chain) was obtained from a study of blood T cell repertoires in COVID-19. Study-level background: Acute and convalescent COVID-19 specimens originated in the United States, Italy and Spain.

Clones were read by immunoSEQ multiplex PCR, and TCRdb kept only the in-frame ones, dropping some. There are roughly 180,000 clones in the sample; approximately 86% occur only once, and around 18% lies in the top ten. Germline V lookup: CDR1 LNHDA, CDR2 SQIVND (reference sequence). The germline V and J ends were trimmed by 5 bases and 2 bases, with 12 bases remaining between them. This CDR3 spans 15 amino acids. Individuals drawn from approximately 26 US areas were about 18 to 95 years old. Two consecutive negative NP/OP PCR tests, clearance, or resolved symptoms defined Cohort 3 recovery. Sequencing was performed on PBMCs or T cells enriched from blood (not recorded which). This receptor was obtained from a man in his 60s who had recovered from COVID-19. The genes are TRBV19 and TRBJ2-2; D gene uncertain. This CDR3 reads CASSSRLSNTGELFF. The CDR3 DNA is TGTGCCAGTAGTTCAAGACTTAGCAACACCGGGGAGCTGTTTTTT.